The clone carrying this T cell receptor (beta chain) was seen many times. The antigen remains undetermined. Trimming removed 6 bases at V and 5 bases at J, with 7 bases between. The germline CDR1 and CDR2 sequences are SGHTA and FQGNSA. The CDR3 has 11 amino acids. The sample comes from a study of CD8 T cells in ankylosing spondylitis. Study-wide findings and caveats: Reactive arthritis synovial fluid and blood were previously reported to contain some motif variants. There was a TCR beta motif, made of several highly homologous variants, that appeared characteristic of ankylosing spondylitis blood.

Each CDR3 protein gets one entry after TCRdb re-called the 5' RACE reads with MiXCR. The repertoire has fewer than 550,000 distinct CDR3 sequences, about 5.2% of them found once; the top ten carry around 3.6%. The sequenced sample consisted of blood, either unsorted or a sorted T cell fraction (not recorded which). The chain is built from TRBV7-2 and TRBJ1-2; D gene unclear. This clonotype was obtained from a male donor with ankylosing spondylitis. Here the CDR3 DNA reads TGTGCCAGCAGTCTATCTTATGGCTACACCTTC. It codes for CASSLSYGYTF.